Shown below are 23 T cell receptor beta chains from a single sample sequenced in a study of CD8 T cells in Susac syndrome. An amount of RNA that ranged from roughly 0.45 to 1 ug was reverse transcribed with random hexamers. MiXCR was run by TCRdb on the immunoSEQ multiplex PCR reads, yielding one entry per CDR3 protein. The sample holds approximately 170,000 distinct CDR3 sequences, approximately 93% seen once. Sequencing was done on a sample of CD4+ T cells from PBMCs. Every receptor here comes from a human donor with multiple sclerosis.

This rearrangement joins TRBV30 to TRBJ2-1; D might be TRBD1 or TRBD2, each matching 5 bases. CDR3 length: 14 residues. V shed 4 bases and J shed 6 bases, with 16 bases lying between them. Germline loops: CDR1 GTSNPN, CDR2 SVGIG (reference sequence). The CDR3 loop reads CAWTGFLGTNEQFF. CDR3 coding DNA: TGTGCCTGGACGGGGTTCTTGGGGACCAATGAGCAGTTCTTC.

The CDR3 nucleotides read TGTGCCAGCAGCTTGGTTCAGGGGAACTATGGCTACACCTTC. It yields the protein CASSLVQGNYGYTF. The chain carries TRBV5-6 and TRBJ1-2; possible D gene TRBD1, 6 bases. The germline gives CDR1 SGHDT, CDR2 YYEEEE. The CDR3 is made up of 14 amino acids. Trimming took off 0 bases at V and 2 bases at J, with 8 bases between the two ends.

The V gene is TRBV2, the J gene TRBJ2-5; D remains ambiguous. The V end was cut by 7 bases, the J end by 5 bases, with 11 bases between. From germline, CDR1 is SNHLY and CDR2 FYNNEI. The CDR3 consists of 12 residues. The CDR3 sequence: CASIGLVETQYF. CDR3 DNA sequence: TGTGCCAGCATAGGTCTCGTGGAGACCCAGTACTTC.

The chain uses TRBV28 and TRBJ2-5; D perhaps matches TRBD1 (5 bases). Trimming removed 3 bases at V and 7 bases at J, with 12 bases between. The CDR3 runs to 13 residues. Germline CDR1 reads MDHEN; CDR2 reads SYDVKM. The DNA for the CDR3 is TGTGCCAGCAGTTTCTCAGGGCGAGCGACCCAGTACTTC. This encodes CASSFSGRATQYF.

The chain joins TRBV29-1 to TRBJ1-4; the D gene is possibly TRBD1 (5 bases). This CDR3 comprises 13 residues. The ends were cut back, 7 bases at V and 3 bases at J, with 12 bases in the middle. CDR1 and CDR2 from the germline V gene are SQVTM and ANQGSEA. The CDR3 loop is CSGGLSANEKLFF. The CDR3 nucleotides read TGCAGCGGGGGACTTTCTGCTAATGAAAAACTGTTTTTT.

CDR3 in DNA: TGCAGTGCTGGTTTAGGGCCGGTGAGTGGCTACACCTTC. Its translation: CSAGLGPVSGYTF. The V gene is TRBV20-1, the J gene TRBJ1-2; D is ambiguous. Trimming removed 5 bases at V and 7 bases at J, with 17 bases between. Germline values: CDR1 DFQATT, CDR2 SNEGSKA (reference sequence). This CDR3 comprises 13 residues.

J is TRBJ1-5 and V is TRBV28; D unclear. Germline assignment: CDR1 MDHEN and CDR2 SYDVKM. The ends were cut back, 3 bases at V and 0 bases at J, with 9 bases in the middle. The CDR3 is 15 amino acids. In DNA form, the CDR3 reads TGTGCCAGCAGTTTCTATGATTATAGCAATCAGCCCCAGCATTTT. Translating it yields CASSFYDYSNQPQHF. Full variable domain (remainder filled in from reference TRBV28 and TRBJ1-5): DVKVTQSSRYLVKRTGEKVFLECVQDMDHENMFWYRQDPGLGLRLIYFSYDVKMKEKGDIPEGYSVSREKKERFSLILESASTNQTSMYLCASSFYDYSNQPQHFGDGTRLSIL.

The CDR3 coding sequence is TGCAGTGCTAGTATGGGACAGCCGAATCAGCCCCAGCATTTT. It specifies CSASMGQPNQPQHF. This sequence joins TRBV20-1 and TRBJ1-5; TRBD1 aligns across 7 bases. This CDR3 has 14 residues. After removal of 3 bases from V and 4 bases from J, the junction contained 6 bases not matched to a gene. Germline V lookup: CDR1 DFQATT, CDR2 SNEGSKA (reference sequence).

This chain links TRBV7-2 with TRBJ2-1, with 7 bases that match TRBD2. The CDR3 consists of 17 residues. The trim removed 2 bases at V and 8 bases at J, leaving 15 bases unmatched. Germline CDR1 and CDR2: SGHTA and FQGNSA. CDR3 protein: CASSLYIRMGGEDEQFF. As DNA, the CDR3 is TGTGCCAGCAGCTTATATATTCGAATGGGAGGGGAGGATGAGCAGTTCTTC.

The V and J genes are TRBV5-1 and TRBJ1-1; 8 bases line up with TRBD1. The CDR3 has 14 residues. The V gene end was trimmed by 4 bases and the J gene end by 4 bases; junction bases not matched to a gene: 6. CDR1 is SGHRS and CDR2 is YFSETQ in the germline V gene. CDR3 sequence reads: CASSRRDRSTEAFF. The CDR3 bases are TGCGCCAGCAGCCGTCGGGACAGGTCCACTGAAGCTTTCTTT.

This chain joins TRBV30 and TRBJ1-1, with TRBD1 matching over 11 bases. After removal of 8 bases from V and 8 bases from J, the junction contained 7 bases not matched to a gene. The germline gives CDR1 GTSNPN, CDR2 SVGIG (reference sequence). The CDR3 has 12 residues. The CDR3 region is CARSDRGQEAFF. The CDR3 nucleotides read TGTGCCCGGTCGGACAGGGGGCAGGAAGCTTTCTTT.

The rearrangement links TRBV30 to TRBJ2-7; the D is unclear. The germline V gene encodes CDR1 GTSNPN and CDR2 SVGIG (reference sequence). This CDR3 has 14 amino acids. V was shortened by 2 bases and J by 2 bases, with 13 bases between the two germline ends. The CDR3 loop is CAWSLAGGPYEQYF. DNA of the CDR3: TGTGCCTGGAGTCTGGCAGGTGGACCCTACGAGCAGTACTTC.

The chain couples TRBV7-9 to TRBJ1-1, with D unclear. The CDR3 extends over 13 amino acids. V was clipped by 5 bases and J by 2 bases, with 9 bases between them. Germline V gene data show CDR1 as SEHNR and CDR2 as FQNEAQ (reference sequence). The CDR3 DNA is TGTGCCAGCAGCATGGAGAGTAACACTGAAGCTTTCTTT. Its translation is CASSMESNTEAFF.

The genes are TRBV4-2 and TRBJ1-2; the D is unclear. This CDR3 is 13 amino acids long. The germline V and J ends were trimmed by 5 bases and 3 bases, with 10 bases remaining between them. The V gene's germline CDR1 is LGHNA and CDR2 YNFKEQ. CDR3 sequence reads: CASSAIEDYGYTF. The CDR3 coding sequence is TGTGCCAGCAGCGCAATCGAGGACTATGGCTACACCTTC.

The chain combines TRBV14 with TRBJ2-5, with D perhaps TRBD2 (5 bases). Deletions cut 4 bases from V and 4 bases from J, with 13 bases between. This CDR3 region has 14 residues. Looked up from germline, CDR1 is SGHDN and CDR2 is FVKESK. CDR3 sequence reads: CASSPDLVRETQYF. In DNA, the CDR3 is TGTGCCAGCAGCCCGGACTTAGTGCGAGAGACCCAGTACTTC.

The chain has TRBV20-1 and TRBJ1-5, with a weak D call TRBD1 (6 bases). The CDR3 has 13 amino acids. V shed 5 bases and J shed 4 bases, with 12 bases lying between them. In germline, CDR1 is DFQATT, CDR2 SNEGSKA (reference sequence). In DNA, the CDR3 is TGCAGTGCTCCTGGACAGTTTAATCAGCCCCAGCATTTT. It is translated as CSAPGQFNQPQHF.

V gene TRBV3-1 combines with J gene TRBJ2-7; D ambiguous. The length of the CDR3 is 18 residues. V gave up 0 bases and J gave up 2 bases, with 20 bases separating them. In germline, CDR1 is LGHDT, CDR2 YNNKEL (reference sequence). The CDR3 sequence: CASSQDERVGYLTYEQYF. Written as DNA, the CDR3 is TGTGCCAGCAGCCAAGATGAAAGGGTTGGGTACCTTACCTACGAGCAGTACTTC.

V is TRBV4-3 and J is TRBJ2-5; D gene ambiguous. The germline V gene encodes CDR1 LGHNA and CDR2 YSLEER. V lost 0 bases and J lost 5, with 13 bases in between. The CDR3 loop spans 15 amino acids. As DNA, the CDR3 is TGCGCCAGCAGCCAAGAATATGGACCTCGGGAGACCCAGTACTTC. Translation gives CASSQEYGPRETQYF.

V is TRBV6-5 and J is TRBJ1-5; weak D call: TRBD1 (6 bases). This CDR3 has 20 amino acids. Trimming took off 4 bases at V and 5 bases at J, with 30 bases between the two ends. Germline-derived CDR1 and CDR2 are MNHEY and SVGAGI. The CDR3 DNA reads TGTGCCAGCAGTTCCCCCCACGGGCCCAGGGCTACTAGGGGGGATCAGCCCCAGCATTTT. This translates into CASSSPHGPRATRGDQPQHF.

The CDR3 loop is CASSPGRELAKNIQYF. In nucleotides, the CDR3 is TGTGCCAGCAGTCCCGGCAGGGAGTTAGCCAAAAACATTCAGTACTTC. The chain is built from TRBV27 and TRBJ2-4, with D possibly being TRBD1 or TRBD2 (5 bases each). V lost 5 bases and J 0 bases, leaving 14 bases between the germline ends. The germline V gene encodes CDR1 MNHEY and CDR2 SMNVEV (reference sequence). The CDR3 length is 16 residues.

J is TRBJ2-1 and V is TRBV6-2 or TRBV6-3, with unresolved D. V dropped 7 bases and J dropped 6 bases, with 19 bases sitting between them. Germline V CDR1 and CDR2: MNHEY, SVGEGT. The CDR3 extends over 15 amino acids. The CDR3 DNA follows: TGTGCCAGCATGAAGTTTAGGCTTTCCGCCAATGAGCAGTTCTTC. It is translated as CASMKFRLSANEQFF.

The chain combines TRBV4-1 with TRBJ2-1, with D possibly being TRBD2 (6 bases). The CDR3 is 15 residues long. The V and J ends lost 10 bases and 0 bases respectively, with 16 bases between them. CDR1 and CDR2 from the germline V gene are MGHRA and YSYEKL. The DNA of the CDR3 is TGCGCCACGAGCAGCGACGGGAGCTCCTACAATGAGCAGTTCTTC. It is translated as CATSSDGSSYNEQFF.

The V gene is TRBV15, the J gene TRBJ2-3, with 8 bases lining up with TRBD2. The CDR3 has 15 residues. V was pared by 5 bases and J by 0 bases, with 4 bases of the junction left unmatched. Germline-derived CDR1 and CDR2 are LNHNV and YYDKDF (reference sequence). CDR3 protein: CATSHRLASTDTQYF. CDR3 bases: TGTGCCACCAGCCATCGACTAGCGAGCACAGATACGCAGTATTTT.